This T cell receptor (beta chain) was found in a study of shared clonotypes between healthy human individuals. There were no recent acute infections or vaccinations among the donors, who were healthy HIV-negative adults. Donors comprised only Caucasian adults living in Nashville, Tennessee. Clones were sequenced by immunoSEQ multiplex PCR, and TCRdb holds only the in-frame ones, with some missing. The sample carries about 490,000 clones, 75% to 85% recorded once. After removal of 5 bases from V and 3 bases from J, the junction contained 7 bases not matched to a gene. The CDR3 loop spans 16 amino acids. Germline V gene sequence: CDR1 SEHNR, CDR2 FQNEAQ (reference sequence).

This chain joins TRBV7-9 and TRBJ2-3; 11 positions agree with TRBD2. The sequencing input was PBMCs. The sequence derives from a woman between 35 and 50 years old in good health. Some clones in this sample may be carry-over from other donors' samples. The CDR3 DNA reads TGTGCCAGCAGCACGAGTCTAGCGGGGGGAACAGATACGCAGTATTTT. It translates to CASSTSLAGGTDTQYF.